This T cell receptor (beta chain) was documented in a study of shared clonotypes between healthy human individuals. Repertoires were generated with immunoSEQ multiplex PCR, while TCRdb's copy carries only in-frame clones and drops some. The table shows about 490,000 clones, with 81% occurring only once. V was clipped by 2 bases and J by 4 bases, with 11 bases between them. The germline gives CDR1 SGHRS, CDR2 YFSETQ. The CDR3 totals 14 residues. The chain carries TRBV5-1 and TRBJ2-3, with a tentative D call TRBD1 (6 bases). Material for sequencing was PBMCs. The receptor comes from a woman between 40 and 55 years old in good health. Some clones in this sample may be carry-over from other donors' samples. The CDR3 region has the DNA TGCGCCAGCAGCTTCGGGACAACCCCAGATACGCAGTATTTT. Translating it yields CASSFGTTPDTQYF.